This T cell receptor (beta chain) was recovered during a study of blood T cell repertoires in COVID-19. The overall study: Material from acute and convalescent COVID-19 was sourced from the United States, Italy and Spain. Nucleic acid was either cDNA or gDNA, and it came from T cells, B-cell-depleted T cells, or PBMCs.

Original processing methods: From reference gene primer amplification, estimates of nucleated cell counts were derived. The protocol was immunoSEQ multiplex PCR, while the TCRdb copy is restricted to in-frame clones and leaves out a portion. The V and J calls and the clone size are those of that table, but D and trimming were determined from the DNA. Found here are 110,000 to 150,000 clones, roughly 79% of them singletons; the top ten hold about 1.8%. The germline V gene has CDR1 MNHEY and CDR2 SVGEGT. The CDR3 has 17 amino acids. J lost 8 bases, V lost 0 bases, and 14 bases had no gene match. The sequence was obtained from a woman aged 55-75 years with acute or convalescent COVID-19. Sequencing input: peripheral blood. The chain employs TRBV6-2 or TRBV6-3 and TRBJ1-2, with TRBD1 identical over 8 bases. DNA for the CDR3: TGTGCCAGCAGTTACTCGATCACCCACACAGGGGGATTCGGCTACACCTTC. It is translated as CASSYSITHTGGFGYTF.